This TCR beta chain was captured in a study of cytomegalovirus exposure and HLA in healthy donors (TCRdb year 2017). Study-level background: According to an earlier analysis of a few hundred of the donors, about 179 million T cells yielded 90 million to 140 million unique TCR beta sequences and about 280 Gb of sequence data. An early release that covered approximately 600 HLA-typed donors contained approximately 300 gigabases of sequencing data and 65 million to 100 million unique TCR sequences. Of the approximately 400 genotyped donors, around 81% fell in the genetic ancestry cluster associated with self-reported Caucasian donors. The study aimed to test whether cataloging public T cell receptors could reveal signatures of past pathogen exposure. The T cell repertoires of about 700 subjects were profiled by immunosequencing and related to cytomegalovirus serostatus. A separate validation cohort of 100 to 150 different subjects was used in addition to the roughly 620-subject first cohort. The study combined high-throughput TCR immunosequencing, statistical association of individual TCRs with disease status, and machine learning to predict cytomegalovirus infection status. In a later analysis, previously published TCR beta repertoires from 666 donors were re-analyzed and high-resolution HLA genotyping was added so that TCR occurrence patterns could be studied. The later analysis used no new phenotypic data to find candidate immune exposures, relying instead on TCR beta sequences and their occurrence across donors. In an earlier analysis of 587 of the donors, high-throughput TCR beta sequencing was used to judge whether each TCR beta V gene segment behaved as functional or pseudogenic. Donor age, sex, ethnicity and CMV serostatus were collected together with the repertoire data. In a later genetic analysis, genome-wide SNP genotypes for about 55% of the roughly 670 donors were used, and that subset was treated as a discovery cohort. Every repertoire in the discovery cohort had been generated on one and the same sequencing platform. Both class I and class II loci were covered by HLA typing, at four-digit resolution. The number of typed donors differed by locus: roughly 629-640 for A, B, C, DRB1 and DQB1; 500 to 550 for DQA1; 606 for DPA1; and around 490 for DPB1. Roughly five DR-DQ haplotypes were handled as single units for association and clustering, since linkage in the cohort was strong. On average, roughly 250,000 unique TCR beta nucleotide sequences were sequenced per donor among 398 genotyped donors of the cohort, with about 17% of those sequences being non-productive. What the study reported, not specific to this receptor: The presence/absence analyses assumed that sequencing depth was roughly uniform across donors, and that assumption may not be true. In vitro tests confirmed that a few of the cytomegalovirus-associated TCR beta chains recognize cytomegalovirus antigens. A group of highly shared sequence variants was considered likely to be a technical artifact of the sequencing pipeline. In an earlier analysis of approximately 600 of the donors, most TCR beta V segments were observed in productive rearrangements about 87% or about 30% of the time, broadly matching IMGT annotations. Linkage disequilibrium might explain the correlated functional status among segregating V segments, but an unknown experimental factor could not be ruled out. Because some donors lacked HLA typing at each locus, the association tests relied only on the typed subset. The authors suggested that the approach could potentially be extended to other disease states and immunological phenotypes. When HLA alleles, especially DR and DQ, strongly co-occurred, attributing TCR associations to individual alleles was difficult. In a later analysis, several top co-occurrence clusters were reported to appear linked to parvovirus B19, influenza, CMV and Epstein-Barr virus. Compared with equally common non-associated chains, HLA-associated TCR beta chains in a later analysis were more clonally expanded and had lower generation probabilities. According to a later analysis, most CMV-associated TCR beta chains appeared to be HLA-restricted, and the HLA associations seemed to be driven largely by CMV exposure. A further reported finding was that TCR beta sequences accurately predicted the HLA-A and HLA-B alleles for most subjects in the first cohort. This cohort had only TCR beta chains sequenced, and the lack of alpha or paired-chain data limited which features could be detected. Because counts were too low, about 18 rarely observed V segments, including chromosome 9 orphons, were excluded from the earlier analysis of 587 of the donors. According to a later genetic analysis, donors in an Asian-associated ancestry cluster had fewer N-insertions in productive TCRs than the approximately 690-donor mean. In a later analysis, over 15,000 TCR beta sequences were associated with specific HLA alleles at a false discovery rate of 0.05. Immune exposure information for the cohort was limited to CMV serostatus. Across donors, most TCR sequences were observed very rarely, whereas some public TCRs were present in many individuals. According to a later analysis, TCR association rates differed among HLA loci, with DRB1 alleles showing the most associated TCRs and HLA-C alleles showing the fewest. The classifier was reported to diagnose cytomegalovirus status with high specificity and sensitivity in both the original cohort and the validation cohort. The study gave a list of 150 to 200 TCR beta chains associated with cytomegalovirus. Because the 87-base-pair reads could not distinguish some IMGT-functional V segments, including TRBV6-2 and TRBV6-3, those segments were excluded. V-gene and J-gene trimming of TCR beta chains was associated with a missense DCLRE1C variant in a later genetic analysis, and the association was replicated in an independent cohort.

The germline ends are 5 bases apart after V is trimmed by 1 base and J by 5 bases. The CDR3 spans 11 residues, from the cysteine through the phenylalanine. Solely the CDR3 DNA is kept, with 33 bases framed from the first base. CDR1 and CDR2, per the germline V gene (reference sequence), are DFQATT and SNEGSKA. The sample holds one count of this clone. The antigen this receptor binds is unknown. One base away there is no much larger clone; base qualities are not given. The cohort was made up of under 800 healthy bone marrow donors. At the time of sampling, all cohort members were nominally healthy, though unrecorded immune exposures were likely present. The donor was CMV seropositive and belonged to the group of 250 to 300 seropositive cohort members. Every donor gave a peripheral blood sample, and the peripheral blood mononuclear cells from that sample were used for TCR beta sequencing. The Qiagen DNeasy Blood Extraction Kit was used to extract genomic DNA from the blood cell samples.

Libraries came from the immunoSEQ multiplex PCR assay. For the multiplex PCR, a mixture combining 60 forward primers for TCR Vbeta segments and 13 reverse primers for TCR Jbeta segments was used. The CDR3 region of rearranged TCR beta genes was amplified from genomic DNA by a multiplex PCR assay. The amplified TCR beta libraries were sequenced on the Illumina HiSeq System as 87-base-pair reads. The authors processed their data as follows. In a later analysis, about 80 million unique TCR beta chains were counted across the roughly 610 repertoires, and approximately 9.9 million of these chains were shared by at least two donors. To remove PCR and sequencing errors, raw reads were error-corrected and collapsed into unique sequences using a nearest-neighbor algorithm that merged closely related sequences. To assign V, D and J gene segments, CDR3 sequences were aligned to IMGT reference sequences. Each retained sequence needed at least a six-nucleotide match to both a V gene segment and a J gene segment. A rearrangement was called productive if the CDR3 had no stop codons and remained in frame with V and J, and every other rearrangement was called non-productive. CDR3 was defined according to IMGT convention as the region running from the second conserved V-encoded cysteine to the conserved J-encoded phenylalanine. The earlier analysis of about 620 of the donors excluded sequences that lacked an unambiguous match to a single V gene segment. An earlier analysis of 587 of the donors classified V segments as functional when productive rearrangements were above 56.7% and as segregating when the standard deviation between donors was above 5%. To diagnose cytomegalovirus status from the catalog of TCR beta chain sequences, a statistical classification framework was built. In a later analysis, V and J genes were assigned by comparing TCR nucleotide sequences against IMGT/GENE-DB human TR gene sequences. A later analysis assigned CDR3 sequences and most-parsimonious VDJ recombination scenarios with the TCRdist pipeline. In a later analysis, each TCR beta chain was defined by its CDR3 amino acid sequence together with its V-gene family, and reads without a unique V-gene family were excluded. In a later analysis, 450 to 600 highly shared, low-generation-probability nucleotide sequences were removed to address suspected cross-contamination and a sequencing artifact. In a later analysis, a clonal expansion index for each public chain was calculated from normalized within-repertoire ranks of inferred template counts. In a later analysis, generation probabilities were computed using a VDJ recombination model fitted to out-of-frame rearrangements, and the results were checked against IGoR. A later analysis scored TCR-TCR, TCR-HLA and TCR-CMV co-occurrence with hypergeometric tests, applying a repertoire-size bias correction to TCR pairs. False discovery rates were estimated in a later analysis by permuting HLA or CMV assignments 20 times. In a later analysis, co-occurring TCRs were grouped with DBSCAN, and TCRdist sequence similarity was added when clustering was performed within HLA-allele-positive subsets. Co-occurrence clustering excluded repertoires with fewer than 30,000 or more than 120,000 public chains, plus five with anomalous nucleotide sharing. Here the immuneACCESS table is served through TCRdb, limited to in-frame sequences with V and J called. Missing clones are a known gap in these copies; in checked studies unresolved V genes cover under half, and the rest lacks a known reason. V and J calls and clone size follow that table, whereas D and trimming were derived from the DNA. This sample lists about 190,000 clones; around 75% were detected once. 3% to 4% of the sample is taken by the ten largest.

Sequenced: PBMCs. The clonotype originates from a woman in her twenties or thirties in good health and CMV-seropositive. The V and J genes are TRBV20-1 and TRBJ1-1; confidence is insufficient to name the D gene. Here is the DNA: TGCAGTGCTAGAGTCGGGACTGAAGCTTTCTTT. It encodes CSARVGTEAFF.